Presented here are 26 T cell receptor beta chains from one specimen sequenced in a study of blood T cell repertoires in COVID-19 (TCRdb year 2020). The library came from the immunoSEQ multiplex PCR assay. The clones in this table, taken by TCRdb from immuneACCESS, are in-frame only. Not every clone is retained; where verified, under half of the shortfall comes from an unresolved V gene, and the cause of the rest is unknown. Recorded for this sample are about 150,000 clones; 85% to 90% of them occurred a single time. The top ten hold about an eighth of the sample. Sequenced material: peripheral blood. These receptors originate from a man between 18 and 35 years old with COVID-19, enrolled during active disease.

Worth noting for this clone: Other DNA sequences of this sample code for an identical CDR3. The V gene is TRBV28, the J gene TRBJ2-7; D remains ambiguous. This CDR3 spans 10 amino acids. Trimming removed 6 bases at V and 3 bases at J, with 3 bases between. Germline V CDR1 and CDR2: MDHEN, SYDVKM. The CDR3 region is CASSRYEQYF. The CDR3 nucleotides are TGTGCCAGCAGCCGCTACGAGCAGTACTTC.

The chain links TRBV5-4 to TRBJ2-5, with D maybe TRBD2 (5 bases). CDR1 SGHNT and CDR2 YYREEE come from the germline V gene (reference sequence). The CDR3 length is 15 residues. V was clipped by 0 bases and J by 5 bases, with 14 bases between them. The DNA for the CDR3 is TGTGCCAGCAGCTTGGACCCGGATTCGGGGGAGACCCAGTACTTC. Its protein product is CASSLDPDSGETQYF.

This clone was observed once. The chain links TRBV18 to TRBJ1-3; D gene uncertain. CDR1 and CDR2 from the germline V gene are KGHSH and LQKENI. V was shortened by 0 bases and J by 4 bases, with 4 bases between the two germline ends. This CDR3 is built from 13 residues. Here the CDR3 DNA reads TGTGCCAGCTCACCACCGGCCGGAAACACCATATATTTT. Encoded protein: CASSPPAGNTIYF.

V is TRBV7-9 and J is TRBJ1-6; 11 positions match TRBD1. J was trimmed by 7 bases and V by 4 bases; bases with no gene match: 6. There are 16 residues in the CDR3. Germline-derived CDR1 and CDR2 are SEHNR and FQNEAQ (reference sequence). The CDR3 DNA reads TGTGCCAGCAGCTCCAGGACAGGGGGCTCAAATTCACCCCTCCACTTT. Amino acids: CASSSRTGGSNSPLHF.

This clone was recorded a few times. The genes are TRBV4-2 and TRBJ2-3, with 14 bases fitting TRBD2. This CDR3 has 18 amino acids. V shed 0 bases and J 4 bases; nucleotides not matched to a gene: 6. CDR1 LGHNA and CDR2 YNFKEQ come from the germline V gene. In nucleotides, the CDR3 is TGTGCCAGCAGCCAAGATCAGGGACTAGCGGGAGACTCAGATACGCAGTATTTT. Amino acids: CASSQDQGLAGDSDTQYF.

The chain couples TRBV28 to TRBJ2-5; the D is unclear. V was shortened by 5 bases and J by 0 bases, with 7 bases between the two germline ends. The CDR3 contains 13 residues. Germline V gene sequence: CDR1 MDHEN, CDR2 SYDVKM. Here the CDR3 reads CASSLVYQETQYF. The CDR3 bases are TGTGCCAGCAGTCTAGTGTACCAAGAGACCCAGTACTTC.

The chain recombines TRBV5-4 with TRBJ1-2, with 10 bases identical to TRBD1. V shed 3 bases, J shed 3 bases, and the junction held 5 bases outside the gene matches. This CDR3 spans 15 amino acids. Germline-derived CDR1 and CDR2 are SGHNT and YYREEE (reference sequence). The CDR3 reads CASSSGGTGDYGYTF. CDR3 nucleotide sequence: TGTGCCAGCAGCTCCGGCGGGACAGGGGACTATGGCTACACCTTC.

This clone is a singleton in its sample. The J gene is TRBJ2-3, the V gene TRBV30; 7 positions agree with TRBD1. From germline, CDR1 is GTSNPN and CDR2 SVGIG (reference sequence). The V gene end was trimmed by 7 bases and the J gene end by 3 bases; junction bases not matched to a gene: 13. This CDR3 region has 15 residues. The CDR3 is CAFPSREGATDTQYF. The CDR3 nucleotides are TGTGCCTTTCCTTCCAGAGAGGGGGCAACAGATACGCAGTATTTT.

This chain joins TRBV10-3 and TRBJ1-5; unclear D gene. Germline-derived CDR1 and CDR2 are ENHRY and SYGVKD. CDR3 length: 13 amino acids. V gave up 2 bases and J gave up 4 bases, with 6 bases separating them. In DNA form, the CDR3 reads TGTGCCATCAGTGAGGGAGGAAATCAGCCCCAGCATTTT. This codes for CAISEGGNQPQHF.

The rearrangement links TRBV15 to TRBJ2-1; 11 bases line up with TRBD2. There are 16 residues in the CDR3. Trimming removed 0 bases from V and 4 bases from J; junction bases left unmatched: 2. From germline, CDR1 is LNHNV and CDR2 YYDKDF (reference sequence). CDR3 bases: TGTGCCACCAGCAGAGATTTAGCGGGAGGGTACAATGAGCAGTTCTTC. Translating gives CATSRDLAGGYNEQFF.

V and J are TRBV6-5 and TRBJ1-1, with D perhaps TRBD1 (5 bases). Trimming stripped 0 bases from V and 4 bases from J, with 15 bases between. Germline V gene lookup returns CDR1 MNHEY and CDR2 SVGAGI. This CDR3 region has 16 residues. For the CDR3, the DNA is TGTGCCAGCAGTTACTCGAACCGAAGGGGTGGCACTGAAGCTTTCTTT. Protein product: CASSYSNRRGGTEAFF.

The rearrangement links TRBV10-3 to TRBJ2-3; TRBD1 agrees at 7 bases. The CDR3 is made up of 14 amino acids. Germline-derived CDR1 and CDR2 are ENHRY and SYGVKD. The V and J ends lost 7 bases and 0 bases, in that order; junction bases with no gene match: 4. The CDR3 sequence is CAITGDSSTDTQYF. The CDR3 nucleotides read TGTGCCATCACCGGGGACAGTAGCACAGATACGCAGTATTTT.

The chain employs TRBV15 and TRBJ1-5, with D perhaps matching TRBD1 (5 bases). CDR1 is LNHNV, CDR2 YYDKDF, per germline (reference sequence). The V gene lost 0 bases and the J gene lost 9 bases, with 12 bases spanning the gap. The CDR3 covers 14 residues. The CDR3 DNA is TGTGCCACCAGCAGAGATGTGGACATGCGGCCCCAGCATTTT. Translating it yields CATSRDVDMRPQHF.

CDR3 in DNA: TGTGCCAGCAGTTCACCTGGGCGGACAGAACCCGGGGAGCTGTTTTTT. Translation gives CASSSPGRTEPGELFF. The J gene is TRBJ2-2, the V gene TRBV27, with a tentative D call TRBD1 (6 bases). Between the trimmed V and J ends, which lost 4 bases and 6 bases, there was a span of 18 bases. There are 16 residues in the CDR3. Germline V gives CDR1 MNHEY, CDR2 SMNVEV (reference sequence).

The chain couples TRBV19 to TRBJ2-1; 9 nucleotides line up with TRBD2. Germline V gene lookup returns CDR1 LNHDA and CDR2 SQIVND (reference sequence). This CDR3 has 15 amino acids. Trimming at V came to 6 bases and at J to 5 bases, leaving 8 bases not matched to a gene. This CDR3 is CASRPSGRSHNEQFF. The CDR3 DNA sequence: TGTGCCAGTAGGCCGAGCGGGAGGTCCCACAATGAGCAGTTCTTC.

The V gene is TRBV28, the J gene TRBJ2-7; 8 bases are a match to TRBD1. Germline V gives CDR1 MDHEN, CDR2 SYDVKM. This CDR3 has 17 amino acids. After removal of 1 base from V and 0 bases from J, the junction contained 8 bases not matched to a gene. The CDR3 DNA is TGTGCCAGCAGTTTATTCTCGTGGACAGGGCCCTCCTACGAGCAGTACTTC. Translated: CASSLFSWTGPSYEQYF.

Here the CDR3 DNA reads TGTGCCAGCAGCCTCACCGGGGAGCTGTTTTTT. This gives the protein CASSLTGELFF. This chain uses TRBV13 with TRBJ2-2; D remains ambiguous. This CDR3 contains 11 residues. V lost 5 bases and J lost 4, with 2 bases in between. Germline lookup yields CDR1 PRHDT and CDR2 FYEKMQ (reference sequence).

The chain couples TRBV28 to TRBJ1-5; 9 nucleotides align to TRBD1. Germline V CDR1 and CDR2: MDHEN, SYDVKM. V shed 7 bases, J shed 9 bases, and the junction held 10 bases outside the gene matches. The CDR3 loop spans 14 amino acids. The CDR3 sequence: CASKGQGHASPQHF. The CDR3 nucleotides read TGTGCCAGCAAGGGACAGGGACATGCCTCGCCCCAGCATTTT.

Comments on this clone: One end of the junction is discordant with germline, which a read error may explain. The rearrangement uses TRBV28 and TRBJ1-4, with 8 bases that match TRBD1. The CDR3 consists of 16 residues. Germline CDR1 MDHEN, CDR2 SYDVKM. Written as DNA, the CDR3 is TGTGCCAGCAGGGGGACAGGTCCGGTAACTAATGAAAAACTGCTTTTT. It specifies CASRGTGPVTNEKLLF.

This clone was observed a single time. This sequence joins TRBV25-1 and TRBJ2-1; 13 bases fit TRBD2. Unmatched junction bases numbered 7, after V lost 1 base and J lost 4 bases. Germline CDR1 reads MGHDK; CDR2 reads SYGVNS. The CDR3 contains 18 residues. CDR3 DNA sequence: TGTGCCAGCAGTGAATTGCGAACTAGCGGGAGGGGGTACAATGAGCAGTTCTTC. Protein sequence: CASSELRTSGRGYNEQFF.

The rearrangement links TRBV3-1 (or the pseudogene TRBV3-2) to TRBJ2-2; 9 positions match TRBD2. The length of the CDR3 is 16 residues. Germline V gene lookup returns CDR1 LGHDT and CDR2 YNNKEL (reference sequence). V was clipped by 3 bases and J by 6 bases; unmatched bases: 8. In DNA, the CDR3 is TGTGCCAGCAGCCATGCCTTTAGGACTAGCGCCGGGGAGCTGTTTTTT. Amino acids: CASSHAFRTSAGELFF.

A word on this clone: A junction end diverges from the germline sequence, so it may reflect a read error. V gene TRBV9 combines with J gene TRBJ1-4; tentative D call: TRBD1 (6 bases). The CDR3 extends over 14 amino acids. The germline V gene encodes CDR1 SGDLS and CDR2 YYNGEE. The CDR3 sequence: CASTKTGNNEKLLF. The DNA of the CDR3 is TGTGCCAGCACCAAAACAGGGAACAATGAAAAACTGCTTTTT.

As for this clone: An end of the junction differs from the germline gene, which may be a read error. The chain is built from TRBV28 and TRBJ1-4; 7 nucleotides match TRBD1. CDR3 length: 14 amino acids. Looked up from germline, CDR1 is MDHEN and CDR2 is SYDVKM. The CDR3 here is CASSLRSGGNKLLF. CDR3 coding DNA: TGTGCCAGCAGTTTACGGTCAGGGGGGAATAAACTGCTTTTT.

The chain's CDR3 is CASSEAQEKLFF. CDR3 bases: TGTGCCAGCAGTGAAGCACAGGAAAAACTGTTTTTT. The rearrangement uses TRBV2 and TRBJ1-4; D remains ambiguous. Germline V gene lookup returns CDR1 SNHLY and CDR2 FYNNEI. The CDR3 runs 12 residues. With 0 bases removed from V and 8 bases from J, the gap between germline ends came to 4 bases.

The J gene is TRBJ2-1, the V gene TRBV3-1 (or the pseudogene TRBV3-2), with 11 bases that match TRBD2. V trimming: 2 bases; J trimming: 7 bases; junction bases outside the gene matches: 16. The germline V gene encodes CDR1 LGHDT and CDR2 YNNKEL (reference sequence). There are 19 residues in the CDR3. The CDR3 coding sequence is TGTGCCAGCAGCCAATCGAAGGGGAAGATTAGCGGGAGGGATAATGAGCAGTTCTTC. Translation gives CASSQSKGKISGRDNEQFF.

This clone was observed once. The genes are TRBV9 and TRBJ2-1; 7 bases agree with TRBD2. The V segment lost 5 bases and the J segment 8 bases; nucleotides outside the gene matches: 16. This CDR3 is built from 16 residues. Looked up from germline, CDR1 is SGDLS and CDR2 is YYNGEE. CDR3 DNA sequence: TGTGCCAGCAGGGGGAGGGGAGAGCATGAAGGGGATGAGCAGTTCTTC. This sequence encodes CASRGRGEHEGDEQFF.